The subject of this entry is one T cell receptor (beta chain). Its antigen is unidentified. Deletions cut 0 bases from V and 0 bases from J, with 20 bases between. This CDR3 spans 19 amino acids. The germline V gene has CDR1 SGHDN and CDR2 FVKESK. Here immunoSEQ multiplex PCR was the method, and the copy in TCRdb shows in-frame clones only, minus some. The table lists millions of clones, about 92% of them singletons. This specimen comes from a study of shared clonotypes between healthy human individuals. Study-wide context: Contributing individuals were a couple of females and three males aged 18 to 49. CD4 naive and CD4 memory each took three plates per donor, while CD8 naive took two and CD8 memory one.

Study-level points and caveats: The study found lower generation probabilities in non-shared clonotypes than in those shared by all four donors.

Naive CD8 cells, CD45RO-negative and positively selected for CCR7, excluded terminally differentiated effector memory CD45RA+ cells. The donors, healthy adults who were HIV-negative, had experienced no recent acute infections or vaccinations. The V gene is TRBV14, the J gene TRBJ1-2, with D unresolved. The sequencing input was naive CD8+ T cells from PBMCs. This receptor was taken from a man between 18 and 29 years old in good health. Some clones in this sample may be carry-over from other donors' samples. The CDR3 sequence: CASSQDLGMIATPNYGYTF. In nucleotides, the CDR3 is TGTGCCAGCAGCCAAGATCTCGGTATGATAGCGACACCTAACTATGGCTACACCTTC.